These 23 T cell receptor beta chains came from one sample sequenced in a study of T cells in Graves' hyperthyroidism and ophthalmopathy. TCR beta CDR3 regions were amplified from RNA transcripts. HTBI primers drove first-round RT-PCR of the TCR CDR3. One entry per CDR3 protein, called by TCRdb with MiXCR from the multiplex PCR reads. The sample consists of nearly 600,000 distinct CDR3 sequences, 12% to 15% of them appearing once. The sequencing input was blood. The receptors stem from a woman between 18 and 29 years old with Graves' ophthalmopathy.

A single count supports this clonotype. V and J are TRBV6-1 and TRBJ2-7; D not resolved. V lost 2 bases, J lost 3 bases, and 11 bases lay in between. The germline V gene encodes CDR1 MNHNS and CDR2 SASEGT. The CDR3 is 14 amino acids. The CDR3, as DNA: TGTGCCAGCAGTGAATCTGTTTTTTTCTACGAGCAGTACTTC. As protein: CASSESVFFYEQYF.

In its sample, this clonotype was seen many times. The chain links TRBV28 to TRBJ2-4; 7 positions agree with TRBD1. This CDR3 has 13 amino acids. J was trimmed by 7 bases and V by 5 bases; bases with no gene match: 5. Germline loops: CDR1 MDHEN, CDR2 SYDVKM. CDR3 residues: CASSPSGQNIQYF. The CDR3 nucleotides read TGTGCCAGCAGTCCCTCGGGACAGAACATTCAGTACTTC.

The chain employs TRBV20-1 and TRBJ1-2; 7 bases agree with TRBD1. The V segment lost 3 bases and the J segment 6 bases; nucleotides outside the gene matches: 7. There are 13 residues in the CDR3. The germline CDR1 and CDR2 sequences are DFQATT and SNEGSKA (reference sequence). CDR3 coding DNA: TGCAGTGCTAGGCCGCGGACAGGCGATGGCTACACCTTC. Its protein product is CSARPRTGDGYTF.

This clonotype was picked up a small number of times. The chain couples TRBV4-2 to TRBJ2-2; D unresolved. V was cut by 6 bases and J by 6 bases, with 11 bases left in between. Germline CDR1 reads LGHNA; CDR2 reads YNFKEQ. The CDR3 has 13 amino acids. The CDR3 DNA is TGTGCCAGCAGACCCGATCTTGCCGGGGAGCTGTTTTTT. It is translated as CASRPDLAGELFF.

The chain links TRBV7-9 to TRBJ2-3; TRBD1 matches at 12 bases. J lost 4 bases, V lost 1 base, and 6 bases had no gene match. This CDR3 is built from 17 residues. Germline CDR1 reads SEHNR; CDR2 reads FQNEAQ (reference sequence). CDR3 loop: CASSLDRGQGAADTQYF. The CDR3 DNA sequence: TGTGCCAGCAGCTTAGATAGGGGACAGGGGGCCGCAGATACGCAGTATTTT.

This clonotype appeared many times. The chain is built from TRBV14 and TRBJ1-2, with unresolved D. Looked up from germline, CDR1 is SGHDN and CDR2 is FVKESK. Trimming took 6 bases from V and 8 from J, leaving 16 bases between them. The length of the CDR3 is 13 residues. The CDR3 sequence: CASRQTEVGGYTF. As DNA, the CDR3 is TGTGCCAGCAGACAGACGGAGGTTGGCGGCTACACCTTC.

This clonotype has more than one count but fewer than ten. The chain couples TRBV4-1 to TRBJ1-1, with D maybe TRBD1 (6 bases). CDR1 and CDR2 from the germline V gene are MGHRA and YSYEKL. V was shortened by 1 base and J by 1 base, with 10 bases between the two germline ends. The CDR3 runs to 15 residues. The CDR3 coding sequence is TGCGCCAGCAGCCAAGTCCACAGGGAGAACACTGAAGCTTTCTTT. It encodes CASSQVHRENTEAFF.

This clonotype was observed many times. The J gene is TRBJ1-1, the V gene TRBV12-3 or TRBV12-4; 8 nucleotides match TRBD1. CDR3 size: 16 residues. J gave up 4 bases and V 3 bases, and 10 bases lay outside the gene matches. The CDR3 region has the DNA TGTGCCAGCAGTTTGTCAGGGGGCAAGTGGGGCACTGAAGCTTTCTTT. The encoded protein is CASSLSGGKWGTEAFF.

This clonotype has ten or more counts. The rearrangement joins TRBV7-8 to TRBJ1-4, with 9 nucleotides matching TRBD1. Germline loops: CDR1 SGHVS, CDR2 FQNEAQ. The CDR3 sequence is 15 residues long. After removal of 3 bases from V and 5 bases from J, the junction contained 4 bases not matched to a gene. Here the CDR3 DNA reads TGTGCCAGCAGCTTTTTTGGGACAGGGAATGAAAAACTGTTTTTT. It is translated as CASSFFGTGNEKLFF.

In its sample, this clonotype was seen a few times. The chain combines TRBV10-1 with TRBJ2-1; perhaps D is TRBD1 or TRBD2 (6 bases each). This CDR3 spans 13 amino acids. Trimming took 11 bases from V and 9 from J, leaving 20 bases between them. Looked up from germline, CDR1 is WNHNN and CDR2 is SYGVQD (reference sequence). CDR3 in DNA: TGCGCCTCACGGGCCTCTGGAGGGGGTGAGCAGTTCTTC. It is translated as CASRASGGGEQFF.

The chain is built from TRBV30 and TRBJ1-2, with a weak D call TRBD1 (5 bases). The CDR3 runs to 15 residues. V lost 4 bases and J lost 6, with 21 bases in between. CDR1 is GTSNPN, CDR2 SVGIG, per germline (reference sequence). The CDR3 region is CAWKPSGTLSNGYTF. In nucleotides, the CDR3 is TGTGCCTGGAAACCTTCGGGGACTCTCTCCAATGGCTACACCTTC. The full variable domain, its missing parts supplied by reference TRBV30 and TRBJ1-2, is SQTIHQWPATLVQPVGSPLSLECTVEGTSNPNLYWYRQAAGRGLQLLFYSVGIGQISSEVPQNLSASRPQDRQFILSSKKLLLSDSGFYLCAWKPSGTLSNGYTFGSGTRLTVV.

This clonotype was seen more than once but under ten times. The chain uses TRBV7-2 and TRBJ2-5; TRBD2 matches 8 bases. V lost 3 bases and J lost 5; bases outside the gene matches: 8. Germline V gives CDR1 SGHTA, CDR2 FQGNSA. The CDR3 has 15 residues. CDR3 loop: CASSFQGGGRETQYF. The CDR3 DNA sequence: TGTGCCAGCAGCTTCCAGGGCGGGGGGCGTGAGACCCAGTACTTC.

This clonotype has only a few counts. The genes are TRBV6-1 and TRBJ2-7, with D possibly matching TRBD1 (5 bases). CDR1 MNHNS and CDR2 SASEGT come from the germline V gene. The V and J ends lost 5 bases and 3 bases respectively, with 17 bases between them. The CDR3 loop spans 15 amino acids. Here the CDR3 reads CASSSTTATLYEQYF. DNA for the CDR3: TGTGCCAGCAGTTCAACGACAGCGACCCTCTACGAGCAGTACTTC.

This clonotype was detected many times. The chain uses TRBV11-3 and TRBJ2-1; 8 bases match TRBD2. The CDR3 contains 18 residues. With V trimmed by 4 bases and J by 1 base, 12 bases remained unmatched. The germline V gene has CDR1 SGHNT and CDR2 YENEEA. The CDR3 sequence is CASSSENKRENSYNEQFF. The DNA for the CDR3 is TGTGCCAGCAGCTCGGAGAACAAGCGGGAGAATTCCTACAATGAGCAGTTCTTC.

This rearrangement joins TRBV29-1 to TRBJ2-7, with 13 bases that match TRBD2. Germline lookup yields CDR1 SQVTM and CDR2 ANQGSEA. This CDR3 comprises 16 residues. The V segment lost 3 bases and the J segment 9 bases; nucleotides outside the gene matches: 14. CDR3 region: CSVDGVLAGGDGAQYF. The CDR3 DNA is TGCAGCGTTGATGGGGTACTAGCGGGGGGGGACGGTGCGCAGTACTTC.

The V call is TRBV20-1, the J call TRBJ1-2; D uncertain. The CDR3 spans 12 residues. Looked up from germline, CDR1 is DFQATT and CDR2 is SNEGSKA (reference sequence). V was shortened by 3 bases and J by 8 bases, with 13 bases between the two germline ends. The CDR3 loop is CSASIPQLGYTF. Here the CDR3 DNA reads TGCAGTGCTAGTATCCCCCAGTTGGGCTACACCTTC.

The V gene is TRBV20-1, the J gene TRBJ2-1; D tentatively fits TRBD1 or TRBD2 (6 bases each). The CDR3 extends over 14 amino acids. CDR1 is DFQATT, CDR2 SNEGSKA, per germline (reference sequence). V was pared by 7 bases and J by 0 bases, with 13 bases between. In DNA, the CDR3 is TGCAGTGAGACCAGGGGAGGCTCCTACAATGAGCAGTTCTTC. Amino acids: CSETRGGSYNEQFF.

This clonotype occurred many times. The CDR3, as DNA: TGTGCCAGCTCACCGGACAGGGGGTATGCCGAAGCTTTCTTT. This sequence encodes CASSPDRGYAEAFF. The chain carries TRBV18 and TRBJ1-1, with 10 bases identical to TRBD1. The CDR3 contains 14 residues. Trimming took 3 bases from V and 8 from J; bases not matched to a gene: 6. Germline assignment: CDR1 KGHSH and CDR2 LQKENI.

The rearrangement links TRBV9 to TRBJ2-5; D is ambiguous. The CDR3 consists of 15 residues. V was cut by 0 bases and J by 0 bases, with 9 bases left in between. Germline CDR1 is SGDLS and CDR2 is YYNGEE. The CDR3 sequence is CASSVVGGDQETQYF. Here the CDR3 DNA reads TGTGCCAGCAGCGTAGTCGGCGGCGACCAAGAGACCCAGTACTTC.

This rearrangement joins TRBV19 to TRBJ1-1; D perhaps matches TRBD1 (5 bases). The CDR3 runs 16 residues. The germline V gene encodes CDR1 LNHDA and CDR2 SQIVND (reference sequence). Trimming took off 0 bases at V and 1 base at J, with 12 bases between the two ends. Written as DNA, the CDR3 is TGTGCCAGTAGTATAGAATGGGGACGGACGAACACTGAAGCTTTCTTT. It encodes CASSIEWGRTNTEAFF.

This clonotype was seen a handful of times. The chain uses TRBV4-1 and TRBJ2-6, with 9 bases lining up with TRBD2. Germline CDR1 reads MGHRA; CDR2 reads YSYEKL. Losses at the gene ends were 0 bases for V and 1 base for J; bases not matched to a gene: 10. The CDR3 length is 20 residues. The CDR3: CASSQDVASSGRSGANVLTF. The DNA for the CDR3 is TGCGCCAGCAGCCAAGATGTGGCGAGTAGCGGGAGATCTGGGGCCAACGTCCTGACTTTC.

This clonotype came up a few times. DNA for the CDR3: TGTGCCAGCAGTTCAAACAGGGCGTGGAATCAGCCCCAGCATTTT. Its translation: CASSSNRAWNQPQHF. This chain joins TRBV27 and TRBJ1-5, with a weak D call TRBD1 (6 bases). Germline V gene data show CDR1 as MNHEY and CDR2 as SMNVEV (reference sequence). The CDR3 is 15 residues long. The ends were cut back, 4 bases at V and 4 bases at J, with 14 bases in the middle.

This chain connects TRBV14 to TRBJ1-4; tentatively, D is TRBD1 (6 bases). Germline lookup yields CDR1 SGHDN and CDR2 FVKESK. The CDR3 has 17 amino acids. V was clipped by 0 bases and J by 0 bases, with 11 bases between them. The CDR3 DNA follows: TGTGCCAGCAGCCAAGATTGGACAGATCCAACTAATGAAAAACTGTTTTTT. Amino acid sequence: CASSQDWTDPTNEKLFF.